This TCR beta chain originates from a study of T cell responses to AZD1222 COVID-19 vaccine. This clone was observed a few times. The antigen remains undetermined. The method was immunoSEQ multiplex PCR; TCRdb's version includes in-frame clones alone and lacks a portion of them. The repertoire has about 82,000 clones, approximately 83% of them found once; the top ten carry about 12%. Regarding the study as a whole: Researchers report vaccine-associated CD4 TCRs spanning spike, with dominance at 160-218 and 743-854. In a largely white British group with more females than males, clonal diversity was possibly underestimated. Of spike-specific TCRs, nearly half reportedly target regions left unmutated in variants. No day 14 peak samples; only post-peak repertoires were characterized.

This CDR3 contains 13 residues. The V end was cut by 6 bases, the J end by 6 bases, with 17 bases between. Germline assignment: CDR1 SQVTM and CDR2 ANQGSEA. The clonotype comes from an adult who received the AZD1222 COVID-19 vaccine. The sequences come from peripheral blood, collected 28 days after the second AZD1222 dose. The rearrangement uses TRBV29-1 and TRBJ1-1, with D perhaps TRBD1 (6 bases). CDR3 sequence reads: CSVETGFYSEAFF. The CDR3 DNA is TGCAGCGTCGAAACAGGGTTTTACTCTGAAGCTTTCTTT.